Listed below are T cell receptor beta chains from one sample, sequenced in a study of T-cell memory formation after mild COVID-19. One entry per CDR3 protein results from TCRdb running MiXCR on the 5' RACE reads. The sample contains about half a million distinct CDR3 sequences, roughly 18% of which appear only once. Source material: PBMCs or a T cell subset sorted from them (not recorded which). Receptor source: an adult woman who had mild COVID-19 (a few samples of this study predate the infection). Cell type and time point are not known. Each CDR3 is given with its conserved first and last residue. Fields, in order: J gene, D gene, V gene, clone size, CDR3 DNA, CDR3 protein. A D gene is named only where the DNA matches it firmly. Some rows mark clone size as missing; the rest say once, few, many or name a class of expanded clone.

TRBJ1-2 . TRBV9 . TGTGCCAGCAGCGTATCGGGGGTTATAGGTGGCTACACCTTC CASSVSGVIGGYTF
TRBJ1-2 . TRBV6-5 few TGTGCCAGCAGTTACTCATGGGGTAGAGAGGAGACGGGCTATGGCTACACCTTC CASSYSWGREETGYGYTF
TRBJ2-7 TRBD2 TRBV5-1 . TGCGCCAGCAGACAAGCGGGGGACTCCTACGAGCAGTACTTC CASRQAGDSYEQYF
TRBJ1-2 . TRBV15 few TGTGCCACCAGCAGAGAGGCAAACTATGGCTACACCTTC CATSREANYGYTF
TRBJ2-4 . TRBV5-1 . TGCGCCAGCAGCTTGGCGCCAACGGCCAAAAACATTCAGTACTTC CASSLAPTAKNIQYF
TRBJ1-1 . TRBV18 few TGTGCCAGCTCACCTTGGGGGTACGGCACTGAAGCTTTCTTT CASSPWGYGTEAFF
TRBJ1-1 . TRBV6-2/TRBV6-3 . TGTGCCAGCAGTTACGGGGGAGGGAGCACTGAAGCTTTCTTT CASSYGGGSTEAFF
TRBJ2-5 TRBD1 TRBV15 . TGTGCCACCAGCAGAGATCGACAGGGGATAGAGACCCAGTACTTC CATSRDRQGIETQYF
TRBJ1-2 . TRBV24-1 . TGTGCCACCAGTGATCAAGAGGGAGGCTATGGCTACACCTTC CATSDQEGGYGYTF
TRBJ1-6 . TRBV27 . TGTGCCAGCAGTTTAATCGGGAATTCACCCCTCCACTTT CASSLIGNSPLHF
TRBJ1-2 TRBD1 TRBV7-3 few TGTGCCAGCAGCTTACAGGGGACAGGGAATGGCTACACCTTC CASSLQGTGNGYTF
TRBJ2-7 TRBD1 TRBV27 . TGTGCCAGCAGTTTGTCCGGGACAGGGTACTACGAGCAGTACTTC CASSLSGTGYYEQYF